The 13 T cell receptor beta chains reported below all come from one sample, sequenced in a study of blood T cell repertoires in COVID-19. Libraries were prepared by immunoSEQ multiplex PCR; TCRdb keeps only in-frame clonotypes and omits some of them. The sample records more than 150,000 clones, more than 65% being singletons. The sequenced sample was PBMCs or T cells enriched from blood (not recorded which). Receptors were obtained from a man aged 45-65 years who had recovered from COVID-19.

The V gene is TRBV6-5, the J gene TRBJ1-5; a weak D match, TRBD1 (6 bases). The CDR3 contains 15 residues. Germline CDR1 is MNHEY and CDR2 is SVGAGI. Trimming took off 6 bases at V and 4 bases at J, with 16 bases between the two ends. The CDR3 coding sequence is TGTGCCAGCAGCAGGACAGCATCCGAGAATCAGCCCCAGCATTTT. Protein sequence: CASSRTASENQPQHF.

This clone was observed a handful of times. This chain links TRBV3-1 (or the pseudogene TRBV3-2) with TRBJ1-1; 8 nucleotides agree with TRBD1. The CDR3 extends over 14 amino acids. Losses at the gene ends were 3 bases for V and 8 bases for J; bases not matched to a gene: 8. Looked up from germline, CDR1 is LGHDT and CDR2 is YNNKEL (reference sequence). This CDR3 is CASSHYTGGDEAFF. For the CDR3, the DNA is TGTGCCAGCAGCCATTATACAGGGGGGGACGAAGCTTTCTTT.

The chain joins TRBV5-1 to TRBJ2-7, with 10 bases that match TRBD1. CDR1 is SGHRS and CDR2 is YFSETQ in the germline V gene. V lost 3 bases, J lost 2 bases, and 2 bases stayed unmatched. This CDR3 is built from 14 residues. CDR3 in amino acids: CASSSGQGTYEQYF. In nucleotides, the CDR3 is TGCGCCAGCAGCTCGGGACAGGGGACCTACGAGCAGTACTTC.

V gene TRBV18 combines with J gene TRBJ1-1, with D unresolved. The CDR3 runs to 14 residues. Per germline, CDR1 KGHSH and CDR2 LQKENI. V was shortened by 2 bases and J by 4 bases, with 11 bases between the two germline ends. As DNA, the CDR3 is TGTGCCAGCTCACCATCGGCGGGCAGCACTGAAGCTTTCTTT. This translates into CASSPSAGSTEAFF. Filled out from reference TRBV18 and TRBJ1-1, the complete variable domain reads NAGVMQNPRHLVRRRGQEARLRCSPMKGHSHVYWYRQLPEEGLKFMVYLQKENIIDESGMPKERFSAEFPKEGPSILRIQQVVRGDSAAYFCASSPSAGSTEAFFGQGTRLTVV.

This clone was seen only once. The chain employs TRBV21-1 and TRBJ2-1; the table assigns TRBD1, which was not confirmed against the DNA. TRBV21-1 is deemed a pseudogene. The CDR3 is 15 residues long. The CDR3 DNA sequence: TGTGCCAGCAGCAAAGGGGACAGGGTGTCCTATGAGCAGTTCTTC. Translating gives CASSKGDRVSYEQFF.

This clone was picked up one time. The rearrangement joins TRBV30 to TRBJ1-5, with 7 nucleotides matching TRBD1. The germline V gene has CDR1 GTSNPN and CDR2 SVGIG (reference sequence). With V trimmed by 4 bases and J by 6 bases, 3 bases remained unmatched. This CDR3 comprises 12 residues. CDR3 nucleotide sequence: TGTGCCTGGAATTCAGGGGGTCAGCCCCAGCATTTT. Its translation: CAWNSGGQPQHF. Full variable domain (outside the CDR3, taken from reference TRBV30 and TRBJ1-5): SQTIHQWPATLVQPVGSPLSLECTVEGTSNPNLYWYRQAAGRGLQLLFYSVGIGQISSEVPQNLSASRPQDRQFILSSKKLLLSDSGFYLCAWNSGGQPQHFGDGTRLSIL.

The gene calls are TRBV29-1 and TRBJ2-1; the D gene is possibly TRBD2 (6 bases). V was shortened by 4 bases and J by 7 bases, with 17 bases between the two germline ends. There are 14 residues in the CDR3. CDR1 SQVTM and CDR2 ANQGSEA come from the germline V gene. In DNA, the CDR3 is TGCAGCGTTGTCGGCTCGGGGGTCCTAAATGAGCAGTTCTTC. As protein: CSVVGSGVLNEQFF.

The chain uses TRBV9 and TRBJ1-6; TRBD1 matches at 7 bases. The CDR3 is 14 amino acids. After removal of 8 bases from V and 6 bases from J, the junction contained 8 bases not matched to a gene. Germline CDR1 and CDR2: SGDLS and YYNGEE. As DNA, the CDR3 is TGTGCCAGTACTGGCAGGGGGGCTAATTCACCCCTCCACTTT. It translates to CASTGRGANSPLHF.

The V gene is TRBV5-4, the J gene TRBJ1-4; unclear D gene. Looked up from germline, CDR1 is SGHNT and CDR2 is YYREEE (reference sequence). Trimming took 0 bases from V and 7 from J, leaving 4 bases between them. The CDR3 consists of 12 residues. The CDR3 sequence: CASSLDSEKLFF. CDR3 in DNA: TGTGCCAGCAGCTTGGACTCTGAAAAACTGTTTTTT.

CDR3 region: CASSPHSGGASETQYF. Here the CDR3 DNA reads TGTGCCAGCAGTCCACATAGCGGGGGGGCCTCAGAGACCCAGTACTTC. The V gene is TRBV4-2, the J gene TRBJ2-5; 11 bases align to TRBD2. The V gene's germline CDR1 is LGHNA and CDR2 YNFKEQ. The CDR3 runs 16 residues. V lost 6 bases and J lost 4; bases outside the gene matches: 10.

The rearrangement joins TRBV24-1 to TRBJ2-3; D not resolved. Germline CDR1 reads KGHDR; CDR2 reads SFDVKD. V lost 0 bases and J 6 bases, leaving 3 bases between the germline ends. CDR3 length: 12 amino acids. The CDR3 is CATSDLLDTQYF. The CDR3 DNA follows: TGTGCCACCAGTGATTTGCTGGATACGCAGTATTTT.

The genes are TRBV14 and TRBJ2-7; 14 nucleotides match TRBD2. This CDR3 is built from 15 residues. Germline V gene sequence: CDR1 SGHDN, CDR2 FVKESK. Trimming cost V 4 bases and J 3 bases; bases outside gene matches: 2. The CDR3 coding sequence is TGTGCCAGCAGCCTCGGGACTAGCGGGGGCTACGAGCAGTACTTC. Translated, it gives CASSLGTSGGYEQYF.

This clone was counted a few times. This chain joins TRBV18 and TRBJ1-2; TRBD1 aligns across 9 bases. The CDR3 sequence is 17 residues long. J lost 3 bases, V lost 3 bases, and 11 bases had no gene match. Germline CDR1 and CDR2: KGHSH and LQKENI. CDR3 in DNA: TGTGCCAGCTCACCCACTTCTGGACAGGGGCTGGACTATGGCTACACCTTC. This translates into CASSPTSGQGLDYGYTF.